What follows describes a single T cell receptor (beta chain). Deletions cut 5 bases from V and 0 bases from J, with 8 bases between. The CDR3 is 13 residues long. CDR1 and CDR2 from the germline V gene are MDHEN and SYDVKM. These data come from a study of blood T cell repertoires in COVID-19. Study-level information: COVID-19 samples collected from the United States, Italy and Spain covered acute and convalescent phases. Sample material is recorded as cDNA or gDNA derived from T cells, B-cell-depleted T cells, or PBMCs.

In the original analysis: Estimation of nucleated cell counts relied on the amplification of reference gene primers. Assay used: immunoSEQ multiplex PCR; TCRdb lists only in-frame clones, some missing. V and J calls and clone size are as listed in that table; D and trimming were resolved from the DNA. The top ten hold roughly 8.9% of the sample, which has 20,000 to 30,000 clones, about 81% seen once. The chain joins TRBV28 to TRBJ2-7; possible D gene TRBD1, 6 bases. This receptor was obtained from a human donor in a cohort sampled during active COVID-19. Specimen: peripheral blood. The CDR3 DNA sequence: TGTGCCAGCAGTGGGACAATCTCCTACGAGCAGTACTTC. Translating it yields CASSGTISYEQYF.